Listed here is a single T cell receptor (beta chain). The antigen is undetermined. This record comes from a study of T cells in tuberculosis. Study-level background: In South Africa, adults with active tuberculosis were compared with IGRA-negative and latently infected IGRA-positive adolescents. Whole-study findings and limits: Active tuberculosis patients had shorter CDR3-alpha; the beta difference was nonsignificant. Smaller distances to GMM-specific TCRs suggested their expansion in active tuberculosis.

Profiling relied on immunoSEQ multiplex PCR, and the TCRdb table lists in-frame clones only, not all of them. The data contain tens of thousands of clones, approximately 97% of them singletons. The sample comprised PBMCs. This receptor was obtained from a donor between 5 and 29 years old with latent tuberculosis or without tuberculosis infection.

The CDR3 loop reads CASKGVPGQSWGSGNTIYF. In DNA form, the CDR3 reads TGCGCCAGCAAGGGTGTCCCGGGACAGAGCTGGGGCTCTGGAAACACCATATATTTT. The chain uses TRBV5-1 and TRBJ1-3; TRBD1 matches 7 bases. V was clipped by 6 bases and J by 0 bases; unmatched bases: 18. In germline, CDR1 is SGHRS, CDR2 YFSETQ. The CDR3 loop spans 19 amino acids.